Presented here are 20 T cell receptor beta chains from one specimen sequenced in a study of cytomegalovirus exposure and HLA in healthy donors. Primers for the PCR totalled 60 Vbeta and 13 Jbeta. TCRdb's table, derived via immunoSEQ multiplex PCR, lists solely in-frame clones and lacks some. The table shows around 100,000 clones, with about 80% occurring only once. The sample was PBMCs. The receptors stem from a young man in good health and CMV-seronegative.

The chain combines TRBV30 with TRBJ1-2; 7 nucleotides agree with TRBD1. Germline-derived CDR1 and CDR2 are GTSNPN and SVGIG (reference sequence). V lost 2 bases and J lost 0; bases outside the gene matches: 9. The CDR3 totals 16 residues. The CDR3 loop is CAWSPRWDRSNYGYTF. In DNA form, the CDR3 reads TGTGCCTGGAGTCCGCGTTGGGACAGATCTAACTATGGCTACACCTTC.

CDR3 DNA sequence: TGTGCCAGCAGTGCCACCGGGACAGGGGGCCGTTCACCCCTCCACTTT. Its protein is CASSATGTGGRSPLHF. The chain has TRBV28 and TRBJ1-6; 12 nucleotides match TRBD1. Germline V gene data show CDR1 as MDHEN and CDR2 as SYDVKM. V dropped 5 bases and J dropped 9; count of bases not matched to a gene: 8. This CDR3 has 16 residues.

The chain employs TRBV5-6 and TRBJ2-1, with a tentative D call TRBD2 (6 bases). The CDR3 totals 14 residues. Trimming removed 0 bases from V and 9 bases from J, with 13 bases in between. CDR1 is SGHDT and CDR2 is YYEEEE in the germline V gene. Here the CDR3 reads CASSLAPPGGEQFF. The CDR3 DNA reads as TGTGCCAGCAGCTTGGCCCCCCCCGGGGGTGAGCAGTTCTTC.

The V call is TRBV25-1, the J call TRBJ2-2; maybe TRBD1 (6 bases). There are 17 residues in the CDR3. The V end was cut by 4 bases, the J end by 0 bases, with 15 bases between. Germline CDR1 reads MGHDK; CDR2 reads SYGVNS. For the CDR3, the DNA is TGTGCCAGCAGTGGTCGTCCGACAGGAGCGAACACCGGGGAGCTGTTTTTT. It yields the protein CASSGRPTGANTGELFF.

The table lists this clone with a few counts. The rearrangement links TRBV7-6 to TRBJ1-4; D possibly corresponds to TRBD1 (5 bases). The CDR3 runs to 12 residues. In germline, CDR1 is SGHVS, CDR2 FNYEAQ. Trimming pared 4 bases from V and 13 bases from J, leaving 13 bases between. This CDR3 reads CASSSPAGGLFF. CDR3 nucleotides: TGTGCCAGCAGCTCCCCCGCCGGGGGACTGTTTTTT.

The chain has TRBV27 and TRBJ2-1, with TRBD1 matching over 7 bases. V dropped 3 bases and J dropped 2; count of bases not matched to a gene: 10. The CDR3 length is 17 residues. Germline-derived CDR1 and CDR2 are MNHEY and SMNVEV (reference sequence). The CDR3 DNA sequence: TGTGCCAGCAGTTTTTCGGTAGGGACAGAAACCTACAATGAGCAGTTCTTC. Translated: CASSFSVGTETYNEQFF.

This chain's CDR3 is CASSVGGDEAFF. CDR3 in DNA: TGTGCCAGCAGCGTCGGGGGGGATGAAGCTTTCTTT. The rearrangement joins TRBV9 to TRBJ1-1, with D possibly TRBD1 on 5 matching bases. V dropped 2 bases and J dropped 7 bases, with 9 bases sitting between them. Per the germline V gene, CDR1 is SGDLS and CDR2 is YYNGEE. This CDR3 spans 12 amino acids. The whole variable domain, filled in from reference TRBV9 and TRBJ1-1, reads DSGVTQTPKHLITATGQRVTLRCSPRSGDLSVYWYQQSLDQGLQFLIQYYNGEERAKGNILERFSAQQFPDLHSELNLSSLELGDSALYFCASSVGGDEAFFGQGTRLTVV.

J is TRBJ2-1 and V is TRBV4-3, with a weak D call TRBD2 (6 bases). CDR3 length: 13 amino acids. The V gene lost 0 bases and the J gene lost 10 bases, with 10 bases spanning the gap. The germline gives CDR1 LGHNA, CDR2 YSLEER. Here the CDR3 reads CASSQEGLWEQFF. The CDR3 DNA follows: TGCGCCAGCAGCCAAGAGGGACTGTGGGAGCAGTTCTTC.

This chain links TRBV7-9 with TRBJ2-7, with 12 bases lining up with TRBD1. Germline-derived CDR1 and CDR2 are SEHNR and FQNEAQ (reference sequence). Germline trimming cut 4 bases from V and 4 bases from J; bases unmatched to any gene: 11. This CDR3 comprises 17 residues. The CDR3 nucleotides read TGTGCCAGCAGCTACATGGGCGGGACAGGGGGCTTTTACGAGCAGTACTTC. Translating it yields CASSYMGGTGGFYEQYF.

The V gene is TRBV6-5, the J gene TRBJ1-2; 8 nucleotides agree with TRBD1. V shed 0 bases and J 1 base; nucleotides not matched to a gene: 4. The CDR3 contains 16 residues. Looked up from germline, CDR1 is MNHEY and CDR2 is SVGAGI. This CDR3 reads CASSYSSGGINYGYTF. The CDR3 coding sequence is TGTGCCAGCAGTTACTCCTCAGGGGGCATTAACTATGGCTACACCTTC.

J is TRBJ1-4 and V is TRBV11-2, with D unresolved. V gave up 3 bases and J gave up 8 bases, with 19 bases separating them. This CDR3 is built from 16 residues. Germline loops: CDR1 SGHAT, CDR2 FQNNGV. The CDR3 coding sequence is TGTGCCAGCAGCTTTCCCCCGAGGGTTGGGGAGGAAAAACTGTTTTTT. Amino acid sequence: CASSFPPRVGEEKLFF.

The V gene is TRBV6-5, the J gene TRBJ2-7; D gene uncertain. Deletions cut 0 bases from V and 0 bases from J, with 9 bases between. This CDR3 has 15 residues. CDR1 and CDR2 (germline): MNHEY, SVGAGI. CDR3 sequence: CASSYSAESSYEQYF. In nucleotides, the CDR3 is TGTGCCAGCAGTTACTCGGCAGAAAGCTCCTACGAGCAGTACTTC.

The V gene is TRBV21-1, the J gene TRBJ2-5; the table's D gene call, TRBD1, was not cross checked with the DNA. TRBV21-1 is deemed a pseudogene. This CDR3 has 14 residues. CDR3 sequence reads: CASRNTINQETQYF. As DNA, the CDR3 is TGTGCCAGCAGAAACACAATCAACCAAGAGACCCAGTACTTC.

J is TRBJ2-1 and V is TRBV27; D remains ambiguous. The V and J ends lost 6 bases and 0 bases respectively, with 15 bases between them. Germline V gene sequence: CDR1 MNHEY, CDR2 SMNVEV (reference sequence). The CDR3 is 16 amino acids. The CDR3 DNA is TGTGCCAGCAGGGCAGACACGTTTGGCTCCTACAATGAGCAGTTCTTC. This translates into CASRADTFGSYNEQFF.

The table lists this clone with a count of one. The CDR3 region is CASSISGGLGYEQYF. CDR3 bases: TGTGCCAGCAGCATAAGTGGAGGGTTGGGCTACGAGCAGTACTTC. The chain employs TRBV9 and TRBJ2-7, with D possibly TRBD2 on 6 matching bases. V lost 4 bases, J lost 3 bases, and 17 bases lay in between. The CDR3 sequence is 15 residues long. Germline CDR1 SGDLS, CDR2 YYNGEE. The variable domain in full, with the rest retrieved from reference TRBV9 and TRBJ2-7, is DSGVTQTPKHLITATGQRVTLRCSPRSGDLSVYWYQQSLDQGLQFLIQYYNGEERAKGNILERFSAQQFPDLHSELNLSSLELGDSALYFCASSISGGLGYEQYFGPGTRLTVT.

The J gene is TRBJ1-4, the V gene TRBV7-9; D ambiguous. Germline V CDR1 and CDR2: SEHNR, FQNEAQ (reference sequence). V lost 3 bases to trimming and J lost 5 bases, with 7 bases between them. The CDR3 length is 13 residues. This CDR3 reads CASSFTQNEKLFF. For the CDR3, the DNA is TGTGCCAGCAGCTTCACACAAAATGAAAAACTGTTTTTT.

The chain combines TRBV6-5 with TRBJ2-7, with D perhaps matching TRBD2 (5 bases). This CDR3 spans 14 amino acids. Germline V gene data show CDR1 as MNHEY and CDR2 as SVGAGI. Trimming pared 1 base from V and 5 bases from J, leaving 12 bases between. The CDR3, as DNA: TGTGCCAGCAGTTACTTGAGGGAAGGGCACGAGCAGTACTTC. Its translation: CASSYLREGHEQYF.

This clone occurred once. V and J are TRBV5-1 and TRBJ1-4; 9 nucleotides line up with TRBD1. CDR3 length: 15 amino acids. Germline CDR1 and CDR2: SGHRS and YFSETQ. The V and J ends lost 4 bases and 8 bases, in that order; junction bases with no gene match: 9. Here the CDR3 DNA reads TGCGCCAGCAGCGAAACCGGGACAGGGAGGGAAAAACTGTTTTTT. Residues: CASSETGTGREKLFF.

This clone was seen once. Germline and junction disagree at one end, which may indicate a read error. This CDR3 reads CASREGTGREQYF. The CDR3 coding sequence is TGTGCCAGCAGAGAAGGGACAGGGCGCGAGCAGTACTTC. The gene calls are TRBV2 and TRBJ2-7; 9 nucleotides match TRBD1. The length of the CDR3 is 13 residues. Per the germline V gene, CDR1 is SNHLY and CDR2 is FYNNEI. The full variable domain, with the rest looked up from reference TRBV2 and TRBJ2-7, is EPEVTQTPSHQVTQMGQEVILRCVPISNHLYFYWYRQILGQKVEFLVSFYNNEISEKSEIFDDQFSVERPDGSNFTLKIRSTKLEDSAMYFCASREGTGREQYFGPGTRLTVT.

The chain combines TRBV28 with TRBJ1-6; D unclear. Germline V gene sequence: CDR1 MDHEN, CDR2 SYDVKM. The length of the CDR3 is 10 residues. Deletions cut 11 bases from V and 9 bases from J, with 8 bases between. CDR3 sequence (DNA): TGTGCCTCCGGAGGTTCACCCCTCCACTTT. Residues: CASGGSPLHF.